This T cell receptor beta chain was observed in a study of blood T cell repertoires in COVID-19. As for the study in general: Sites in the United States, Italy and Spain provided acute and convalescent COVID-19 samples. PBMCs, B-cell-depleted T cells, or T cells provided the cDNA or gDNA that made up the material.

Trimming cost V 7 bases and J 7 bases, with 13 bases left between them. Looked up from germline, CDR1 is GTSNPN and CDR2 is SVGIG (reference sequence). This CDR3 comprises 12 residues. This clone occurred once. Sequencing was performed with immunoSEQ multiplex PCR; in TCRdb, only in-frame clones are kept and a portion is missing. The table lists about 200,000 clones, roughly nine tenths of them singletons. The chain links TRBV30 to TRBJ1-4; D not certain. Sequenced: peripheral blood. The receptor was isolated from a woman aged 50 to 60 with acute or convalescent COVID-19. CDR3 sequence: CASSAAAEKLFF. DNA of the CDR3: TGTGCCTCCTCCGCGGCCGCTGAAAAACTGTTTTTT.